These 31 T cell receptor beta chains were sequenced from one sample in a study of T cell repertoires in cytomegalovirus infection. No antigen has been identified for these receptors. TCRdb independently ran MiXCR on the reads; one entry per CDR3 protein. Among hundreds of thousands of distinct CDR3 sequences, 30% to 35% were seen once, and the ten largest hold 17%. This specimen was cultured PBMCs, taken from culture after CMV antigen stimulation. The source of these receptors is a human donor in good health (CMV status not recorded). Some clones in this sample may be carry-over from other donors' samples.

This clonotype occurred a few times. The chain uses TRBV5-1 and TRBJ2-2; TRBD2 agrees at 8 bases. This CDR3 is built from 16 residues. Germline V gene lookup returns CDR1 SGHRS and CDR2 YFSETQ. With 4 bases clipped from V and 6 bases from J, the junction kept 11 bases outside the gene matches. CDR3 protein: CASSRRGGRPPGELFF. The CDR3 DNA sequence: TGCGCCAGCAGCCGCAGAGGCGGGAGGCCCCCCGGGGAGCTGTTTTTT.

This clonotype has a handful of counts. This sequence joins TRBV7-9 and TRBJ1-5; D gene ambiguous. Germline CDR1 and CDR2: SEHNR and FQNEAQ (reference sequence). The CDR3 spans 15 residues. V lost 5 bases, J lost 1 base, and 12 bases lay in between. In nucleotides, the CDR3 is TGTGCCAGCAGCCCCGTTGGGAACAGCAATCAGCCCCAGCATTTT. This translates into CASSPVGNSNQPQHF.

This clonotype appeared a few times. The genes are TRBV7-8 and TRBJ2-7, with 9 bases aligning to TRBD1. J gave up 6 bases and V 3 bases, and 6 bases lay outside the gene matches. Germline values: CDR1 SGHVS, CDR2 FQNEAQ. This CDR3 is built from 14 residues. In DNA form, the CDR3 reads TGTGCCAGCAGCTTCCGGGACAGGGCAGGCGAGCAGTACTTC. Translated: CASSFRDRAGEQYF.

This clonotype was recorded a few times. This sequence joins TRBV5-4 and TRBJ2-2; tentatively, D is TRBD2 (6 bases). Per germline, CDR1 SGHNT and CDR2 YYREEE (reference sequence). The CDR3 length is 15 residues. Trimming removed 5 bases at V and 5 bases at J, with 16 bases between. DNA of the CDR3: TGTGCCAGCAGTTCCGGGACTCTGGGGACCGGGGAGCTGTTTTTT. Translating gives CASSSGTLGTGELFF.

The rearrangement links TRBV5-6 to TRBJ2-6, with D uncertain. Trimming shortened V by 0 bases and J by 4 bases, and 14 bases separated the two germline ends. The CDR3 covers 17 residues. Per the germline V gene, CDR1 is SGHDT and CDR2 is YYEEEE. The CDR3, as DNA: TGTGCCAGCAGCTTGGCCGTAGGGAAGTGGGGGGCCAACGTCCTGACTTTC. Translation: CASSLAVGKWGANVLTF.

This clonotype turned up a few times. The rearrangement uses TRBV5-1 and TRBJ2-7, with a tentative D call TRBD1 (6 bases). In germline, CDR1 is SGHRS, CDR2 YFSETQ. The CDR3 loop spans 17 amino acids. The germline V and J ends were trimmed by 2 bases and 0 bases, with 18 bases remaining between them. CDR3 coding DNA: TGCGCCAGCAGCTTTTTTAAGCAGGGGAAGGGCTCCTACGAGCAGTACGTC. This encodes CASSFFKQGKGSYEQYV.

The rearrangement joins TRBV19 to TRBJ2-7, with D maybe TRBD1 (6 bases). The V end lost 9 bases, the J end lost 3 bases, and 21 bases lay between the germline ends. Germline V CDR1 and CDR2: LNHDA, SQIVND (reference sequence). The CDR3 has 15 amino acids. CDR3 amino acids: CAREHREATFYEQYV. The CDR3 nucleotides are TGTGCCAGGGAACACAGGGAAGCCACATTCTACGAGCAGTACGTC.

This clonotype was observed a single time. V and J are TRBV3-1 and TRBJ1-3; D gene uncertain. V was cut by 4 bases and J by 0 bases, with 13 bases left in between. CDR3 length equals 16 residues. Per germline, CDR1 LGHDT and CDR2 YNNKEL (reference sequence). The CDR3 nucleotides are TGTGCCAGCAGCCTCTGGACGGGCTACTCTGGAAACACCATATATTTT. It is translated as CASSLWTGYSGNTIYF. Drawing the rest from reference TRBV3-1 and TRBJ1-3, the complete variable domain is DTAVSQTPKYLVTQMGNDKSIKCEQNLGHDTMYWYKQDSKKFLKIMFSYNNKELIINETVPNRFSPKSPDKAHLNLHINSLELGDSAVYFCASSLWTGYSGNTIYFGEGSWLTVV.

In this sample, this clonotype turned up many times. This chain connects TRBV7-9 to TRBJ2-2; 10 bases align to TRBD2. Germline V CDR1 and CDR2: SEHNR, FQNEAQ (reference sequence). Trimming cost V 6 bases and J 0 bases; bases outside gene matches: 13. This CDR3 has 19 residues. CDR3 nucleotide sequence: TGTGCCAGCAGTTCTACTAGCGGGACGGGGCCCGCGAACACCGGGGAGCTGTTTTTT. Translated: CASSSTSGTGPANTGELFF.

Only a few counts were recorded for this clonotype. J is TRBJ2-1 and V is TRBV7-9; 8 bases line up with TRBD1. Germline V lookup: CDR1 SEHNR, CDR2 FQNEAQ (reference sequence). The CDR3 length is 16 residues. V shed 2 bases, J shed 8 bases, and the junction held 11 bases outside the gene matches. The CDR3 region is CASSLQGAGFVDEQFF. CDR3 coding DNA: TGTGCCAGCAGCTTACAGGGGGCGGGTTTTGTCGATGAGCAGTTCTTC.

This clonotype was detected only a few times. J is TRBJ2-5 and V is TRBV7-8, with a possible D match to TRBD2 (5 bases). Trimming took 6 bases from V and 5 from J, leaving 19 bases between them. Germline CDR1 SGHVS, CDR2 FQNEAQ. This CDR3 comprises 15 residues. The CDR3 nucleotides are TGTGCCAGCAGTCTTAGACGGGAATTAGACGAGACCCAGTACTTC. This codes for CASSLRRELDETQYF.

This clonotype was counted a few times. The chain couples TRBV12-3 or TRBV12-4 to TRBJ2-3; 9 positions agree with TRBD1. The CDR3 runs 15 residues. The J segment lost 2 bases and the V segment lost 5 bases, leaving 5 bases of the junction unmatched. The DNA of the CDR3 is TGTGCCAGCAGTCAGGACAGGGGAAACACAGATACGCAGTATTTT. Translated, it gives CASSQDRGNTDTQYF.

The genes are TRBV12-5 and TRBJ1-1, with D possibly matching TRBD1 (5 bases). This CDR3 comprises 17 residues. V lost 0 bases and J 0 bases, leaving 14 bases between the germline ends. Germline CDR1 reads LGHNT; CDR2 reads FRNRAP. The CDR3 sequence: CASGLVVTGTLNTEAFF. For the CDR3, the DNA is TGTGCTAGTGGTTTGGTAGTAACAGGAACGCTGAACACTGAAGCTTTCTTT.

This sequence joins TRBV7-3 and TRBJ2-6, with 8 bases that match TRBD1. The V gene's germline CDR1 is SGHTA and CDR2 FQGTGA. This CDR3 spans 16 amino acids. V dropped 5 bases and J dropped 2; count of bases not matched to a gene: 5. CDR3 bases: TGTGCCAGCAGCACCGGACAGGGCCCTGGGGCCAACGTCCTGACTTTC. Protein sequence: CASSTGQGPGANVLTF.

This sequence joins TRBV7-2 and TRBJ2-5, with TRBD2 as a possible D gene (7 bases). The CDR3 length is 16 residues. Trimming shortened V by 8 bases and J by 5 bases, and 24 bases separated the two germline ends. CDR1 and CDR2 from the germline V gene are SGHTA and FQGNSA. CDR3 sequence reads: CASCRDPGGARETQYF. Here the CDR3 DNA reads TGTGCCAGCTGCCGCGATCCTGGGGGGGCCCGGGAGACCCAGTACTTC.

The chain links TRBV29-1 to TRBJ1-1; D gene ambiguous. Germline CDR1 is SQVTM and CDR2 is ANQGSEA. The CDR3 totals 11 residues. Trimming took off 7 bases at V and 1 base at J, with 7 bases between the two ends. CDR3: CSDYRNTEAFF. As DNA, the CDR3 is TGCAGCGACTACAGGAACACTGAAGCTTTCTTT.

V usage is TRBV27 and J usage is TRBJ2-5; TRBD1 aligns across 9 bases. The germline V gene encodes CDR1 MNHEY and CDR2 SMNVEV (reference sequence). The ends lost 5 bases at V and 3 bases at J; junction bases unmatched: 13. This CDR3 has 17 amino acids. DNA of the CDR3: TGTGCCAGCAGTCCTCGGACAGGGGTCGATGGTAAAGAGACCCAGTACTTC. Translation gives CASSPRTGVDGKETQYF.

The genes are TRBV7-4 and TRBJ2-1; 10 bases are a match to TRBD2. Germline loops: CDR1 SGHVT, CDR2 SQSDAQ. The CDR3 consists of 18 residues. With 4 bases clipped from V and 8 bases from J, the junction kept 17 bases outside the gene matches. CDR3 protein: CASSSDRVRLAGVYEQFF. The CDR3 DNA is TGTGCCAGCAGCTCAGACAGGGTTCGGCTAGCGGGAGTTTATGAGCAGTTCTTC.

This clonotype was detected a few times. The rearrangement links TRBV7-8 to TRBJ2-7; TRBD1 matches 7 bases. There are 16 residues in the CDR3. Trimming at V came to 5 bases and at J to 1 base, leaving 11 bases not matched to a gene. Germline values: CDR1 SGHVS, CDR2 FQNEAQ. The CDR3 sequence: CASSTRDSASSYEQYF. In DNA form, the CDR3 reads TGTGCCAGCAGCACCAGGGACAGTGCATCGTCCTACGAGCAGTACTTC.

This chain uses TRBV7-6 with TRBJ2-2; 9 bases map to TRBD2. The ends lost 3 bases at V and 3 bases at J; junction bases unmatched: 5. The CDR3 sequence is 16 residues long. Germline CDR1 SGHVS, CDR2 FNYEAQ. CDR3 amino acids: CASSLQAGGDTGELFF. CDR3 DNA sequence: TGTGCCAGCAGCTTGCAAGCGGGAGGCGACACCGGGGAGCTGTTTTTT.

This clonotype was picked up many times. The CDR3 region is CASSLALPPYEQYF. The CDR3 bases are TGTGCCAGCAGCTTAGCTCTCCCCCCCTACGAGCAGTACTTC. The genes are TRBV7-2 and TRBJ2-7, with unresolved D. Germline-derived CDR1 and CDR2 are SGHTA and FQGNSA. Deletions cut 0 bases from V and 2 bases from J, with 8 bases between. The CDR3 has 14 residues.

This clonotype has at least ten counts. This chain uses TRBV7-2 with TRBJ1-2, with 8 bases lining up with TRBD1. CDR1 SGHTA and CDR2 FQGNSA come from the germline V gene. Trimming removed 4 bases from V and 4 bases from J; junction bases left unmatched: 8. The CDR3 has 15 residues. The CDR3 DNA is TGTGCCAGCAGCTCAGGGGGCCTCTCTCCCTATGGCTACACCTTC. The encoded protein is CASSSGGLSPYGYTF. Full variable domain (rest looked up from reference TRBV7-2 and TRBJ1-2): GAGVSQSPSNKVTEKGKDVELRCDPISGHTALYWYRQSLGQGLEFLIYFQGNSAPDKSGLPSDRFSAERTGGSVSTLTIQRTQQEDSAVYLCASSSGGLSPYGYTFGSGTRLTVV.

This clonotype was counted a few times. The J gene is TRBJ1-2, the V gene TRBV27; 7 positions agree with TRBD1. V was pared by 4 bases and J by 2 bases, with 7 bases of the junction left unmatched. The V gene's germline CDR1 is MNHEY and CDR2 SMNVEV (reference sequence). The CDR3 runs to 15 residues. The CDR3 DNA sequence: TGTGCCAGCAGTTCTCGGAGGGGGCGCAACTATGGCTACACCTTC. This sequence encodes CASSSRRGRNYGYTF.

This clonotype occurred a few times. The V gene is TRBV7-2, the J gene TRBJ2-1, with a tentative D call TRBD2 (5 bases). Per the germline V gene, CDR1 is SGHTA and CDR2 is FQGNSA. The V end lost 0 bases, the J end lost 0 bases, and 12 bases lay between the germline ends. This CDR3 is 17 amino acids long. The CDR3 loop reads CASSLARERPSYNEQFF. The CDR3 DNA is TGTGCCAGCAGCTTAGCGCGCGAGCGGCCCTCCTACAATGAGCAGTTCTTC.

The rearrangement joins TRBV19 to TRBJ2-1, with 9 bases fitting TRBD2. V was clipped by 5 bases and J by 8 bases; unmatched bases: 10. The CDR3 spans 15 residues. Germline V gene lookup returns CDR1 LNHDA and CDR2 SQIVND (reference sequence). The CDR3 sequence is CASSLGLAGPYEQFF. CDR3 nucleotides: TGTGCCAGTAGTTTGGGGCTAGCGGGGCCATATGAGCAGTTCTTC.

The chain combines TRBV7-9 with TRBJ2-1, with D tentatively TRBD1 (6 bases). Trimming removed 4 bases from V and 9 bases from J, with 13 bases in between. The CDR3 length is 13 residues. Germline assignment: CDR1 SEHNR and CDR2 FQNEAQ (reference sequence). In DNA, the CDR3 is TGTGCCAGCAGCTACGCCCGGGACACTGAGCAGTTCTTC. This codes for CASSYARDTEQFF.

The chain combines TRBV5-1 with TRBJ2-7; 16 bases are a match to TRBD2. The CDR3 spans 17 residues. The trim removed 2 bases at V and 3 bases at J, leaving 5 bases unmatched. Germline V gene sequence: CDR1 SGHRS, CDR2 YFSETQ. DNA of the CDR3: TGCGCCAGCAGCTTATCGGGACTAGCGGGAGGGGACTACGAGCAGTACTTC. As protein: CASSLSGLAGGDYEQYF.

The rearrangement uses TRBV12-5 and TRBJ2-1, with D perhaps given as TRBD1 or TRBD2 (6 bases each). With 3 bases removed from V and 9 bases from J, the gap between germline ends came to 9 bases. CDR3 length: 12 amino acids. Germline V lookup: CDR1 LGHNT, CDR2 FRNRAP. The CDR3 DNA reads TGTGCTAGTGGTTTAGGGGGGATTGAGCAGTTCTTC. It translates to CASGLGGIEQFF.

The chain links TRBV7-9 to TRBJ1-1; D might be TRBD1 (5 bases). Germline CDR1 SEHNR, CDR2 FQNEAQ (reference sequence). With 3 bases removed from V and 11 bases from J, the gap between germline ends came to 16 bases. CDR3 length: 13 residues. CDR3 in amino acids: CASSLGTSAEAFF. For the CDR3, the DNA is TGTGCCAGCAGCTTGGGGACGTCGGCCGAGGCTTTCTTT.

The chain couples TRBV5-4 to TRBJ2-7, with 8 bases aligning to TRBD2. This CDR3 comprises 15 residues. The germline CDR1 and CDR2 sequences are SGHNT and YYREEE (reference sequence). V shed 3 bases, J shed 3 bases, and the junction held 8 bases outside the gene matches. The CDR3 protein is CASSSGLAGNYEQYF. The CDR3 DNA follows: TGTGCCAGCAGCTCAGGACTAGCAGGCAACTACGAGCAGTACTTC.

The chain is built from TRBV11-3 and TRBJ2-1; TRBD2 might be the D (6 bases). The CDR3 is made up of 16 amino acids. Germline-derived CDR1 and CDR2 are SGHNT and YENEEA. V dropped 4 bases and J dropped 9 bases, with 22 bases sitting between them. CDR3 coding DNA: TGTGCCAGCAGCTCCTGGGTATCGGGAGTGGAAGCTGAGCAGTTCTTC. This translates into CASSSWVSGVEAEQFF.